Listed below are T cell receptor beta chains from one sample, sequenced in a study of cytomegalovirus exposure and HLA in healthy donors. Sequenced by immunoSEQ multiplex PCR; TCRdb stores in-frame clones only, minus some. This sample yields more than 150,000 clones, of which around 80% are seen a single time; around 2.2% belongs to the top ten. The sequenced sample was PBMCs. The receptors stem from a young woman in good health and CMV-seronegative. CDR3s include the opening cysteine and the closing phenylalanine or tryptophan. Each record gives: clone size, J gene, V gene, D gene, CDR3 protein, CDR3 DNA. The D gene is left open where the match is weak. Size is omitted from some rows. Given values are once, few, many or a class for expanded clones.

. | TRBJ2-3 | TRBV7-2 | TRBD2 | CASSLVAGNTDTQYF | TGTGCCAGCAGCTTAGTAGCGGGGAACACAGATACGCAGTATTTT
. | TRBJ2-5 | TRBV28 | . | CASRPPYAGETQYF | TGTGCCAGCAGGCCCCCATATGCGGGCGAGACCCAGTACTTC
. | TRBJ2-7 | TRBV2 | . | CASRQPPYEQYF | TGTGCCAGCAGACAGCCTCCCTACGAGCAGTACTTC
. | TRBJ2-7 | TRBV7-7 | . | CASSLGLGSSYEQYF | TGTGCTAGCAGCTTAGGTCTAGGGAGCTCCTACGAGCAGTACTTC
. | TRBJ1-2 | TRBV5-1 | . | CASSLSTGANGYTF | TGCGCCAGCAGCTTGAGTACAGGAGCTAACGGCTACACCTTC
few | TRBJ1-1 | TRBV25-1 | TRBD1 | CASGDRGTEAFF | TGTGCCAGCGGGGACAGGGGCACTGAAGCTTTCTTT
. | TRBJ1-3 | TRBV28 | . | CASSLGFNLGFSGNTIYF | TGTGCCAGCAGTTTAGGTTTCAATTTGGGCTTCTCTGGAAACACCATATATTTT
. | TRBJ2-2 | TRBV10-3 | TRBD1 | CAISDITGTGRTGELFF | TGTGCCATCAGTGATATAACCGGGACAGGCCGCACCGGGGAGCTGTTTTTT
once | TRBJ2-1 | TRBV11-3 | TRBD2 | CASRYSGGLAGGEQFF | TGTGCCAGCCGATACTCAGGTGGGCTAGCGGGGGGTGAGCAGTTCTTC
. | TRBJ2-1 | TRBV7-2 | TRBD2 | CASRIGLAGLNEQFF | TGTGCCAGCAGAATCGGACTAGCGGGACTGAATGAGCAGTTCTTC
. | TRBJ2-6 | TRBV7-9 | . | CSSRMGGISGANVLTF | TGTTCCAGCAGGATGGGCGGGATCTCTGGGGCCAACGTCCTGACTTTC
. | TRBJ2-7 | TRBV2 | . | CASSELGQTSEQYF | TGTGCCAGCAGTGAGTTAGGACAAACTTCCGAGCAGTACTTC
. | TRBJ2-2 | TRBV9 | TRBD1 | CASSRGAGGSSGELFF | TGTGCCAGCAGCCGCGGAGCAGGGGGCAGTTCCGGGGAGCTGTTTTTT
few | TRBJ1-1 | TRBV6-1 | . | CASSRGTSTEAFF | TGTGCCAGCAGCCGAGGGACAAGCACTGAAGCTTTCTTT
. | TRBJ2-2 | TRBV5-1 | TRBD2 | CASSQGLAPGELFF | TGCGCCAGCAGCCAGGGACTAGCCCCCGGGGAGCTGTTTTTT
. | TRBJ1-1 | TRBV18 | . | CAARVGLNTEAFF | TGTGCCGCCAGGGTAGGGCTAAACACTGAAGCTTTCTTT
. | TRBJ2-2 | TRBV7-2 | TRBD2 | CASSPRGGAYTGELFF | TGTGCCAGCAGCCCCCGGGGGGGGGCGTACACCGGGGAGCTGTTTTTT
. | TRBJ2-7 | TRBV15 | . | CATSREPGDSYEQYF | TGTGCCACCAGCAGAGAACCGGGAGACTCCTACGAGCAGTACTTC
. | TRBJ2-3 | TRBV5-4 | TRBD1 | CASSPGVDREADTQYF | TGTGCCAGCAGCCCCGGTGTGGACAGGGAGGCAGATACGCAGTATTTT
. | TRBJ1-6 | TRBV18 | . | CASSPRADNSPLHF | TGTGCCAGCTCACCACGGGCAGATAATTCACCCCTCCACTTT
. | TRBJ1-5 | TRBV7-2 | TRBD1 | CASSLQGFQPQHF | TGTGCCAGCAGCCTACAGGGGTTTCAGCCCCAGCATTTT
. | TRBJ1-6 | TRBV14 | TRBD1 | CASSPQGDFRPSPLHF | TGTGCCAGCAGCCCCCAGGGGGACTTTCGGCCTTCACCCCTCCACTTT
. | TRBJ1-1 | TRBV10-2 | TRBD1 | CASTGVQGMNTEAFF | TGCGCCAGCACTGGTGTACAGGGGATGAACACTGAAGCTTTCTTT
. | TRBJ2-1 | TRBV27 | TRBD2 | CASRLWGSGRLDEQFF | TGTGCCAGCAGGTTGTGGGGTAGCGGGAGGTTGGATGAGCAGTTCTTC
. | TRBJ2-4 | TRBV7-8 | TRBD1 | CASSLDRVTKNIQYF | TGTGCCAGCAGCCTAGACAGGGTTACCAAAAACATTCAGTACTTC
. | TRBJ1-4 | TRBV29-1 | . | CSVSGQAKTNEKLFF | TGCAGCGTTTCAGGGCAGGCGAAGACTAATGAAAAACTGTTTTTT
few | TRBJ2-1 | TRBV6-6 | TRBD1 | CASSYVGTGSDEQFF | TGTGCCAGCAGTTACGTAGGGACAGGGAGCGATGAGCAGTTCTTC
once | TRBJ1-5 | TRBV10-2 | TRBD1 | CASRKGAGNQPQHF | TGCGCCAGCAGGAAGGGGGCCGGCAATCAGCCCCAGCATTTT
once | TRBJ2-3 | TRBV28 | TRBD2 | CASSFPGLAGTDTQYF | TGTGCCAGCAGTTTCCCCGGACTAGCGGGGACAGATACGCAGTATTTT
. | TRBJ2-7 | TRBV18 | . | CASSPPRGGPYEQYF | TGTGCCAGCTCACCACCCAGGGGCGGCCCCTACGAGCAGTACTTC
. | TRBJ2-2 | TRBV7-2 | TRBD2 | CASSLVELAGFAGELFF | TGTGCCAGCAGCTTGGTCGAACTAGCGGGGTTTGCCGGGGAGCTGTTTTTT
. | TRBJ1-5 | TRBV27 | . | CAPSGGDCGYSNQPQHF | TGTGCCCCTTCGGGCGGGGATTGTGGGTATAGCAATCAGCCCCAGCATTTT
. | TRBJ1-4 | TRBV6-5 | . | CASSYSWGETNEKLFF | TGTGCCAGCAGTTACTCCTGGGGGGAGACTAATGAAAAACTGTTTTTT
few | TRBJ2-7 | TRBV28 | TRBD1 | CASSLLGTGGTYEQYF | TGTGCCAGCAGTTTATTGGGGACAGGGGGTACCTACGAGCAGTACTTC
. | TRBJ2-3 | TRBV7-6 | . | CASSLGQGTQYF | TGTGCCAGCAGCTTAGGGCAGGGTACGCAGTATTTT
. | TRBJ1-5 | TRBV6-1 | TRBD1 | CASSEWLGTGDQPQHF | TGTGCCAGCAGTGAATGGTTAGGGACAGGCGATCAGCCCCAGCATTTT
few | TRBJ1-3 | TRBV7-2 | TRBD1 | CASSFTGTGYGNTIYF | TGTGCCAGCAGCTTTACCGGGACAGGGTATGGAAACACCATATATTTT